The rows below give T cell receptor beta chains drawn from one sample of a study of CD8+CD57+ T cells in acquired aplastic anemia. TCRdb reanalysed the reads using MiXCR and keeps one entry per CDR3 protein. The data show 400,000 to 450,000 distinct CDR3 sequences, with 55% to 75% seen just once and 3.5% to 4.5% held by the top ten. Input material: sorted CD4+, CD8+, or CD8+CD57+ T cells (not recorded which) from PBMCs. These receptors were taken from a human donor in good health, serving as a control. CDR3s include the opening cysteine and the closing phenylalanine or tryptophan. The order of the fields is J gene, D gene, V gene, CDR3 protein. A D gene is named only where the DNA matches it firmly.

TRBJ2-3 . TRBV9 CASSESGQAYEDTQYF
TRBJ2-5 TRBD2 TRBV7-3 CASSYRIPGGETEYF
TRBJ1-4 TRBD1 TRBV2 CASSETGANEKLFF
TRBJ2-1 TRBD2 TRBV27 CASSLRSGGNEQFF
TRBJ2-6 . TRBV6-1 CASRQGNSGANVLTF
TRBJ1-6 TRBD1 TRBV10-3 CAIQSGQRYNSPLHF
TRBJ1-6 . TRBV15 CASSPQVLGKSPLHF
TRBJ2-3 . TRBV29-1 CSVDQVSTDTQYF
TRBJ1-5 . TRBV12-3/TRBV12-4 CASTTGRNNQPQHF
TRBJ1-2 TRBD1 TRBV5-4 CASSLVGQEVSYGYTF
TRBJ2-7 . TRBV2 CASSWTTGPGQSF
TRBJ2-7 TRBD1 TRBV9 CASSVGGQASYEQYF
TRBJ2-5 TRBD1 TRBV20-1 CSARRTGVETQYF
TRBJ2-7 TRBD1 TRBV20-1 CSAPSGTGSAFYEQYF
TRBJ2-5 . TRBV3-2 CASSGQTSGGHQETQYF
TRBJ2-1 . TRBV12-3/TRBV12-4 CASSFYICSASATSGGIWEQFF
TRBJ1-2 . TRBV12-3/TRBV12-4 CASSFPSQDGNYGYTF
TRBJ2-2 . TRBV4-3 CASSLVGGGAAGELFF
TRBJ2-1 . TRBV7-2 CASSLGWGSYNEQFF
TRBJ1-2 . TRBV2 CASREEDYGYTF
TRBJ2-5 TRBD2 TRBV7-2 CASSRARGGGPEETQYF
TRBJ1-2 . TRBV20-1 CSATTGRSYGNGYTF
TRBJ2-3 . TRBV19 CASRRQVTDTQYF
TRBJ1-1 . TRBV19 CASSAGGANTEAFF
TRBJ2-1 TRBD2 TRBV5-1 CASSLDGGGAAHEQFF
TRBJ2-7 TRBD2 TRBV29-1 CSVATSGGYEQYF
TRBJ1-4 TRBD1 TRBV12-3/TRBV12-4 CASSPGQGREKLFF